Following are 26 T cell receptor beta chains from one sample sequenced in a study of T cell changes during pregnancy in multiple sclerosis. Data came from immunoSEQ multiplex PCR; TCRdb stores just in-frame clones and leaves some out. The repertoire consists of tens of thousands of clones, with around 87% occurring once and the leading ten covering 0.55% to 0.7%. Material: CD4+ T cells from peripheral blood mononuclear cells, obtained in the second trimester of pregnancy. The source of these receptors is a female donor with multiple sclerosis, enrolled in a pregnancy study.

The chain links TRBV5-1 to TRBJ2-4; 11 bases are a match to TRBD2. Trimming at V came to 4 bases and at J to 6 bases, leaving 18 bases not matched to a gene. Germline lookup yields CDR1 SGHRS and CDR2 YFSETQ. The length of the CDR3 is 19 residues. Here the CDR3 reads CASSPEGTSGTGGRNIQYF. CDR3 DNA sequence: TGCGCCAGCAGCCCCGAGGGGACTAGCGGCACAGGGGGGAGAAACATTCAGTACTTC. The whole variable domain, remainder taken from reference TRBV5-1 and TRBJ2-4, is KAGVTQTPRYLIKTRGQQVTLSCSPISGHRSVSWYQQTPGQGLQFLFEYFSETQRNKGNFPGRFSGRQFSNSRSEMNVSTLELGDSALYLCASSPEGTSGTGGRNIQYFGAGTRLSVL.

This clone was detected only a few times. The chain combines TRBV4-1 with TRBJ1-5; TRBD1 matches 7 bases. The CDR3 totals 15 residues. The junction had 7 bases not matched to a gene; V was cut back by 1 base and J by 7 bases. CDR1 is MGHRA and CDR2 is YSYEKL in the germline V gene. For the CDR3, the DNA is TGCGCCAGCAGCCAAGCGACAGGGCCCCAACAGCCCCAGCATTTT. Its translation: CASSQATGPQQPQHF.

The V gene is TRBV28, the J gene TRBJ2-5; TRBD2 matches 10 bases. Germline V gene data show CDR1 as MDHEN and CDR2 as SYDVKM. The CDR3 spans 14 residues. V was clipped by 7 bases and J by 5 bases; unmatched bases: 7. In nucleotides, the CDR3 is TGTGCCAGCAACCCAGCGGGAGGGGGGGAGACCCAGTACTTC. This codes for CASNPAGGGETQYF.

V is TRBV27 and J is TRBJ2-7, with 11 bases matching TRBD1. The germline V gene has CDR1 MNHEY and CDR2 SMNVEV (reference sequence). This CDR3 has 17 amino acids. V dropped 4 bases and J dropped 4; count of bases not matched to a gene: 12. For the CDR3, the DNA is TGTGCCAGCAGTTCTAATCCCTATCGGGACAGGGGGTACGAGCAGTACTTC. This translates into CASSSNPYRDRGYEQYF.

Only a few counts were recorded for this clone. The genes are TRBV7-9 and TRBJ1-3; 7 positions match TRBD1. The length of the CDR3 is 15 residues. V lost 5 bases to trimming and J lost 0 bases; unmatched junction nucleotides: 4. In germline, CDR1 is SEHNR, CDR2 FQNEAQ (reference sequence). The CDR3 DNA reads TGTGCCAGCAGCGCGACAGGGTACTCTGGAAACACCATATATTTT. It specifies CASSATGYSGNTIYF.

The J gene is TRBJ1-1, the V gene TRBV5-1, with TRBD1 as a possible D gene (6 bases). Germline V gives CDR1 SGHRS, CDR2 YFSETQ. Trimming shortened V by 8 bases and J by 5 bases, and 16 bases separated the two germline ends. The CDR3 covers 13 residues. In nucleotides, the CDR3 is TGCGCCAGTAAGGGGGAAGTAGGTACTGAAGCTTTCTTT. It yields the protein CASKGEVGTEAFF.

The chain uses TRBV5-1 and TRBJ2-1; 11 bases line up with TRBD2. J lost 3 bases, V lost 0 bases, and 14 bases had no gene match. The CDR3 sequence is 20 residues long. Germline V lookup: CDR1 SGHRS, CDR2 YFSETQ. CDR3 nucleotide sequence: TGCGCCAGCAGCTTGGTATCCACTAGCGGGAGTTGGGGAGACTACAATGAGCAGTTCTTC. Translating it yields CASSLVSTSGSWGDYNEQFF.

This clone was seen more than once but under ten times. The rearrangement links TRBV5-4 to TRBJ2-7; D possibly corresponds to TRBD1 (5 bases). Germline loops: CDR1 SGHNT, CDR2 YYREEE (reference sequence). Trimming stripped 3 bases from V and 4 bases from J, with 14 bases between. The CDR3 is 14 residues long. CDR3 loop: CASSSARTLYEQYF. CDR3 coding DNA: TGTGCCAGCAGCTCGGCAAGGACACTGTACGAGCAGTACTTC.

The chain employs TRBV7-9 and TRBJ2-1, with 8 bases aligning to TRBD2. The V gene's germline CDR1 is SEHNR and CDR2 FQNEAQ (reference sequence). After removal of 0 bases from V and 7 bases from J, the junction contained 8 bases not matched to a gene. The CDR3 extends over 16 amino acids. The CDR3, as DNA: TGTGCCAGCAGCTTAGCTCCGGGAGGGCGAGTTAATGAGCAGTTCTTC. It translates to CASSLAPGGRVNEQFF.

The genes are TRBV5-1 and TRBJ2-3, with a weak D call TRBD1 (5 bases). This CDR3 is built from 14 residues. CDR1 is SGHRS, CDR2 YFSETQ, per germline. V lost 4 bases and J lost 5, with 14 bases in between. CDR3 residues: CASSPGLGQDTQYF. CDR3 bases: TGCGCCAGCAGCCCCGGTTTGGGGCAAGATACGCAGTATTTT.

The chain links TRBV5-1 to TRBJ1-2; D perhaps matches TRBD1 (5 bases). The length of the CDR3 is 13 residues. V lost 4 bases, J lost 6 bases, and 13 bases lay in between. Germline CDR1 and CDR2: SGHRS and YFSETQ. CDR3 sequence (DNA): TGCGCCAGCAGCCCCACAGGTTCTAATGGCTACACCTTC. This gives the protein CASSPTGSNGYTF.

V usage is TRBV5-1 and J usage is TRBJ2-3, with D maybe TRBD2 (6 bases). CDR1 is SGHRS, CDR2 YFSETQ, per germline. V was clipped by 1 base and J by 0 bases, with 9 bases between them. CDR3 length: 15 residues. The CDR3 DNA reads as TGCGCCAGCAGCTTGACAGGACTAAGCACAGATACGCAGTATTTT. It specifies CASSLTGLSTDTQYF.

Note on this clone: This CDR3 is also generated by other DNA sequences in the sample. The V call is TRBV28, the J call TRBJ1-2; D possibly corresponds to TRBD1 (5 bases). V lost 6 bases and J lost 2, with 7 bases in between. Germline loops: CDR1 MDHEN, CDR2 SYDVKM. The CDR3 covers 12 residues. CDR3 DNA: TGTGCCAGCAGCTCAGGGAACTATGGCTACACCTTC. Encoded protein: CASSSGNYGYTF.

This chain connects TRBV2 to TRBJ2-7; D ambiguous. Germline-derived CDR1 and CDR2 are SNHLY and FYNNEI. This CDR3 spans 13 amino acids. V was shortened by 5 bases and J by 3 bases, with 11 bases between the two germline ends. CDR3 residues: CASSLGARYEQYF. In nucleotides, the CDR3 is TGTGCCAGCAGTCTCGGAGCCCGCTACGAGCAGTACTTC.

The chain is built from TRBV6-1 and TRBJ1-3; 7 bases align to TRBD1. CDR1 and CDR2 from the germline V gene are MNHNS and SASEGT. J was trimmed by 0 bases and V by 6 bases; bases with no gene match: 5. The CDR3 contains 15 residues. CDR3 loop: CASSWDSASGNTIYF. The DNA of the CDR3 is TGTGCCAGCAGCTGGGACAGCGCCTCTGGAAACACCATATATTTT.

The gene calls are TRBV30 and TRBJ2-1; 10 bases map to TRBD2. The CDR3 sequence is 13 residues long. Germline assignment: CDR1 GTSNPN and CDR2 SVGIG (reference sequence). After removal of 0 bases from V and 9 bases from J, the junction contained 2 bases not matched to a gene. The CDR3 spells CAWSVLAGIEQFF. The CDR3 DNA reads TGTGCCTGGAGTGTACTAGCGGGAATTGAGCAGTTCTTC.

V and J are TRBV28 and TRBJ1-5, with D perhaps TRBD1 (5 bases). Trimming shortened V by 7 bases and J by 4 bases, and 26 bases separated the two germline ends. CDR3 length equals 18 residues. CDR1 is MDHEN, CDR2 SYDVKM, per germline. The CDR3 is CASTYTGLAPRQNQPQHF. CDR3 coding DNA: TGTGCCAGCACCTACACGGGACTTGCCCCGAGACAAAATCAGCCCCAGCATTTT.

The V call is TRBV4-2, the J call TRBJ2-7, with 9 nucleotides matching TRBD1. With 1 base clipped from V and 2 bases from J, the junction kept 3 bases outside the gene matches. The CDR3 spans 15 residues. Germline CDR1 reads LGHNA; CDR2 reads YNFKEQ. CDR3 in amino acids: CASSQVGQGTYEQYF. CDR3 coding DNA: TGTGCCAGCAGCCAAGTGGGACAGGGCACCTACGAGCAGTACTTC.

This chain connects TRBV7-2 to TRBJ2-2, with TRBD2 identical over 8 bases. Germline CDR1 and CDR2: SGHTA and FQGNSA. Trimming at V came to 5 bases and at J to 0 bases, leaving 2 bases not matched to a gene. This CDR3 has 15 residues. Written as DNA, the CDR3 is TGTGCCAGCAGCCCAGCGGGAGCGAACACCGGGGAGCTGTTTTTT. This encodes CASSPAGANTGELFF.

The chain couples TRBV15 to TRBJ1-1; no definite D call. There are 15 residues in the CDR3. Germline-derived CDR1 and CDR2 are LNHNV and YYDKDF (reference sequence). Trimming shortened V by 1 base and J by 0 bases, and 9 bases separated the two germline ends. This CDR3 is CATSRARYMNTEAFF. The CDR3 DNA is TGTGCCACCAGCAGAGCACGATACATGAACACTGAAGCTTTCTTT.

This clone is a singleton in its sample. V gene TRBV6-5 combines with J gene TRBJ1-1; D perhaps matches TRBD1 (5 bases). The V end was cut by 0 bases, the J end by 4 bases, with 12 bases between. CDR1 and CDR2 (germline): MNHEY, SVGAGI. The CDR3 totals 15 residues. For the CDR3, the DNA is TGTGCCAGCAGTTACTCAGCAGGGCGGACCACTGAAGCTTTCTTT. Protein product: CASSYSAGRTTEAFF.

This rearrangement joins TRBV25-1 to TRBJ2-7, with a weak D call TRBD1 (5 bases). This CDR3 is built from 14 residues. V lost 1 base and J lost 0, with 7 bases in between. CDR1 is MGHDK, CDR2 SYGVNS, per germline. The CDR3 here is CASSEWGSSYEQYF. The CDR3 DNA is TGTGCCAGCAGTGAATGGGGCAGCTCCTACGAGCAGTACTTC.

The genes are TRBV19 and TRBJ1-2; D might be TRBD1 (5 bases). CDR3 length equals 12 residues. Trimming removed 6 bases at V and 8 bases at J, with 13 bases between. Looked up from germline, CDR1 is LNHDA and CDR2 is SQIVND (reference sequence). The CDR3 region has the DNA TGTGCCAGTAGCTTACGGGGGAGCGGCTACACCTTC. It yields the protein CASSLRGSGYTF. The complete variable domain, with remaining parts taken from reference TRBV19 and TRBJ1-2, reads DGGITQSPKYLFRKEGQNVTLSCEQNLNHDAMYWYRQDPGQGLRLIYYSQIVNDFQKGDIAEGYSVSREKKESFPLTVTSAQKNPTAFYLCASSLRGSGYTFGSGTRLTVV.

The rearrangement joins TRBV28 to TRBJ1-5; TRBD1 matches 7 bases. The V segment lost 6 bases and the J segment 5 bases; nucleotides outside the gene matches: 10. The CDR3 runs to 15 residues. Germline V gene data show CDR1 as MDHEN and CDR2 as SYDVKM. CDR3 in amino acids: CASSSPTGRHQPQHF. DNA for the CDR3: TGTGCCAGCAGCTCACCGACAGGGCGACATCAGCCCCAGCATTTT.

The rearrangement joins TRBV7-2 to TRBJ2-3; the match to TRBD2 covers 8 bases. Germline CDR1 and CDR2: SGHTA and FQGNSA. V lost 5 bases and J lost 0; bases outside the gene matches: 7. This CDR3 has 16 residues. CDR3 region: CASSRLAGLSTDTQYF. The CDR3 DNA reads as TGTGCCAGCAGCCGCCTAGCGGGCCTAAGCACAGATACGCAGTATTTT.

This chain uses TRBV6-1 with TRBJ1-3; 9 bases fit TRBD1. CDR1 is MNHNS, CDR2 SASEGT, per germline. This CDR3 contains 14 residues. Unmatched junction bases numbered 5, after V lost 7 bases and J lost 4 bases. CDR3 residues: CASMSGTGGNTIYF. CDR3 nucleotides: TGTGCCAGCATGAGTGGGACAGGGGGAAACACCATATATTTT.